These 22 T cell receptor beta chains were sequenced from one sample in a study of blood T cell repertoires in COVID-19 (TCRdb year 2020). The method was the immunoSEQ multiplex PCR assay. TCRdb re-hosts the immuneACCESS table, in-frame sequences only. Its copies lack some clones; in the studies checked, an unresolved V gene accounts for under half of them, and the cause for the rest is not known. The sample table holds around 250,000 clones, of which roughly nine tenths were seen once. The top ten hold 1.5% to 2% of the sample. Sequenced material: peripheral blood. These receptors originate from a woman in her sixties or seventies who had recovered from COVID-19.

V is TRBV3-1 (or the pseudogene TRBV3-2) and J is TRBJ2-3, with a possible D match to TRBD1 (6 bases). V was pared by 7 bases and J by 2 bases, with 22 bases between. In germline, CDR1 is LGHDT, CDR2 YNNKEL (reference sequence). The CDR3 extends over 17 amino acids. The CDR3 is CASKPTRYRVHTDTQYF. DNA of the CDR3: TGTGCCAGCAAACCCACCCGATACAGGGTTCACACAGATACGCAGTATTTT.

The gene calls are TRBV7-9 and TRBJ2-7; D may be TRBD2 (5 bases). Trimming pared 4 bases from V and 2 bases from J, leaving 9 bases between. The CDR3 covers 13 residues. CDR1 is SEHNR and CDR2 is FQNEAQ in the germline V gene (reference sequence). The DNA of the CDR3 is TGTGCCAGCAGCTCAACCGGGACCTACGAGCAGTACTTC. This sequence encodes CASSSTGTYEQYF.

The chain is built from TRBV6-2 or TRBV6-3 and TRBJ2-3; the match to TRBD2 covers 7 bases. CDR1 and CDR2 (germline): MNHEY, SVGEGT. The V gene end was trimmed by 6 bases and the J gene end by 7 bases; junction bases not matched to a gene: 13. There are 15 residues in the CDR3. CDR3 in DNA: TGTGCCAGCAGCCTACTCACTAGCGTTTCGAATACGCAGTATTTT. Protein: CASSLLTSVSNTQYF.

J is TRBJ1-5 and V is TRBV27; 10 bases are shared with TRBD1. The CDR3 extends over 16 amino acids. Germline lookup yields CDR1 MNHEY and CDR2 SMNVEV (reference sequence). The ends lost 2 bases at V and 6 bases at J; junction bases unmatched: 7. CDR3 protein: CASSLRWDRGLQPQHF. The CDR3 nucleotides are TGTGCCAGCAGTTTACGGTGGGACAGGGGCCTTCAGCCCCAGCATTTT.

This clone was seen a single time. The rearrangement links TRBV9 to TRBJ2-5; 7 positions agree with TRBD1. Germline V gene sequence: CDR1 SGDLS, CDR2 YYNGEE. The CDR3 runs to 15 residues. Trimming at V came to 2 bases and at J to 5 bases, leaving 9 bases not matched to a gene. The CDR3 nucleotides read TGTGCCAGCAGCGTCGCCCCCACAGGGGACGAGACCCAGTACTTC. This translates into CASSVAPTGDETQYF.

The rearrangement links TRBV4-3 to TRBJ1-2; TRBD1 matches at 9 bases. CDR3 length equals 16 residues. The germline V gene encodes CDR1 LGHNA and CDR2 YSLEER. Losses at the gene ends were 4 bases for V and 4 bases for J; bases not matched to a gene: 10. The CDR3 DNA sequence: TGCGCCAGCAGCCCGACAATACAGGGGGCGATCTATGGCTACACCTTC. Translation: CASSPTIQGAIYGYTF.

The chain is built from TRBV20-1 and TRBJ2-7; D is perhaps TRBD1 (7 bases). This CDR3 spans 11 amino acids. Per the germline V gene, CDR1 is DFQATT and CDR2 is SNEGSKA (reference sequence). The V gene lost 6 bases and the J gene lost 9 bases, with 15 bases spanning the gap. The CDR3 is CSAPTGEAQYF. The DNA for the CDR3 is TGCAGTGCACCTACAGGGGAGGCGCAGTACTTC.

The genes are TRBV19 and TRBJ1-1, with 8 bases lining up with TRBD1. This CDR3 spans 15 amino acids. Trimming took 5 bases from V and 7 from J; bases not matched to a gene: 12. Germline V CDR1 and CDR2: LNHDA, SQIVND (reference sequence). In DNA form, the CDR3 reads TGTGCCAGTAGTCTAATGACAGGGGTAAGAAGTGAAGCTTTCTTT. It codes for CASSLMTGVRSEAFF.

The CDR3 bases are TGTGCCAGCAGCTTAGTGGTAGCGGGGTATAGCTCCTACAATGAGCAGTTCTTC. This sequence encodes CASSLVVAGYSSYNEQFF. The V call is TRBV7-2, the J call TRBJ2-1; 8 bases match TRBD2. CDR1 is SGHTA, CDR2 FQGNSA, per germline. V lost 1 base, J lost 0 bases, and 8 bases stayed unmatched. The CDR3 sequence is 18 residues long.

This chain connects TRBV28 to TRBJ1-1; D is ambiguous. The length of the CDR3 is 15 residues. The V gene's germline CDR1 is MDHEN and CDR2 SYDVKM. V was clipped by 6 bases and J by 1 base, with 15 bases between them. This chain's CDR3 is CASSPPGDANTEAFF. The CDR3 DNA is TGTGCCAGCAGCCCCCCGGGAGACGCGAACACTGAAGCTTTCTTT.

J is TRBJ2-5 and V is TRBV7-9; 15 bases fit TRBD2. There are 15 residues in the CDR3. Trimming removed 5 bases from V and 9 bases from J; junction bases left unmatched: 7. Germline V gene lookup returns CDR1 SEHNR and CDR2 FQNEAQ (reference sequence). This CDR3 is CASSTGTSGGRAQYF. The DNA of the CDR3 is TGTGCCAGCAGCACCGGGACTAGCGGGGGGAGGGCCCAGTACTTC.

The CDR3 sequence is CASSLVQGNTEAFF. The CDR3 DNA reads as TGCGCCAGCAGCTTGGTACAGGGAAACACTGAAGCTTTCTTT. The chain links TRBV5-1 to TRBJ1-1, with D perhaps matching TRBD1 (6 bases). Germline loops: CDR1 SGHRS, CDR2 YFSETQ. The CDR3 length is 14 residues. V lost 0 bases and J 2 bases, leaving 8 bases between the germline ends.

This clone was seen a few times. The gene calls are TRBV19 and TRBJ2-3; TRBD2 aligns across 11 bases. The CDR3 is 15 amino acids. With 7 bases clipped from V and 10 bases from J, the junction kept 13 bases outside the gene matches. Per the germline V gene, CDR1 is LNHDA and CDR2 is SQIVND (reference sequence). The CDR3 is CASMITSGGSKPQYF. The CDR3 nucleotides are TGTGCCAGTATGATCACTAGCGGGGGTTCGAAGCCGCAGTATTTT.

This chain links TRBV19 with TRBJ1-4, with D unresolved. Germline V gene lookup returns CDR1 LNHDA and CDR2 SQIVND (reference sequence). V was cut by 4 bases and J by 4 bases, with 13 bases left in between. This CDR3 has 15 residues. This CDR3 reads CASSRLARGNEKLFF. CDR3 DNA sequence: TGTGCCAGTAGTAGACTAGCGCGGGGTAATGAAAAACTGTTTTTT.

This clone showed up just once. The V gene is TRBV11-2, the J gene TRBJ2-5; 8 bases fit TRBD1. Looked up from germline, CDR1 is SGHAT and CDR2 is FQNNGV. V was pared by 2 bases and J by 6 bases, with 11 bases of the junction left unmatched. CDR3 length: 16 residues. The CDR3, as DNA: TGTGCCAGCAGCTTAAATTTGGCAGGGGGCGGGCAGACCCAGTACTTC. It yields the protein CASSLNLAGGGQTQYF.

V usage is TRBV19 and J usage is TRBJ1-4, with TRBD1 matching over 7 bases. With V trimmed by 4 bases and J by 7 bases, 9 bases remained unmatched. The germline CDR1 and CDR2 sequences are LNHDA and SQIVND (reference sequence). The CDR3 is made up of 15 amino acids. CDR3 nucleotides: TGTGCCAGTAGTACCCCAGGGGGGATCGGTGAAAAACTGTTTTTT. It codes for CASSTPGGIGEKLFF. Full variable domain (rest looked up from reference TRBV19 and TRBJ1-4): DGGITQSPKYLFRKEGQNVTLSCEQNLNHDAMYWYRQDPGQGLRLIYYSQIVNDFQKGDIAEGYSVSREKKESFPLTVTSAQKNPTAFYLCASSTPGGIGEKLFFGSGTQLSVL.

The chain carries TRBV19 and TRBJ1-6; 7 nucleotides align to TRBD1. Germline trimming cut 6 bases from V and 7 bases from J; bases unmatched to any gene: 6. The CDR3 runs to 14 residues. The germline V gene has CDR1 LNHDA and CDR2 SQIVND (reference sequence). CDR3 amino acids: CASRRNRGNSPLHF. CDR3 sequence (DNA): TGTGCCAGTAGGAGAAACAGGGGCAATTCACCCCTCCACTTT.

The chain joins TRBV18 to TRBJ2-3; 9 bases match TRBD2. Germline V gene sequence: CDR1 KGHSH, CDR2 LQKENI. V lost 6 bases to trimming and J lost 1 base; unmatched junction nucleotides: 11. The CDR3 extends over 17 amino acids. The CDR3 nucleotides are TGTGCCAGCTCCTCATTAGCGGGGGCCTCGGGCACAGATACGCAGTATTTT. It encodes CASSSLAGASGTDTQYF.

The rearrangement links TRBV5-6 to TRBJ2-7; tentative D call: TRBD1 (6 bases). CDR3 length: 13 amino acids. Trimming shortened V by 4 bases and J by 3 bases, and 11 bases separated the two germline ends. Looked up from germline, CDR1 is SGHDT and CDR2 is YYEEEE. Here the CDR3 DNA reads TGTGCCAGCAGCGCTATACAGGGCTACGAGCAGTACTTC. The encoded protein is CASSAIQGYEQYF.

The chain is built from TRBV5-4 and TRBJ2-6, with no clear D. The CDR3 has 16 residues. The germline V gene has CDR1 SGHNT and CDR2 YYREEE (reference sequence). Trimming took off 4 bases at V and 0 bases at J, with 11 bases between the two ends. DNA of the CDR3: TGTGCCAGCAGCCCCCTGGGCAGCTCTGGGGCCAACGTCCTGACTTTC. Residues: CASSPLGSSGANVLTF.

The chain carries TRBV28 and TRBJ2-7; the match to TRBD1 covers 8 bases. The CDR3 runs 15 residues. The V gene end was trimmed by 3 bases and the J gene end by 2 bases; junction bases not matched to a gene: 6. Germline V gene sequence: CDR1 MDHEN, CDR2 SYDVKM. The CDR3 reads CASSFRDRQTYEQYF. In DNA form, the CDR3 reads TGTGCCAGCAGTTTCCGGGACAGGCAAACCTACGAGCAGTACTTC.

The chain has TRBV5-4 and TRBJ2-6; D not resolved. With 6 bases removed from V and 0 bases from J, the gap between germline ends came to 7 bases. Germline loops: CDR1 SGHNT, CDR2 YYREEE (reference sequence). The CDR3 spans 14 residues. CDR3 sequence (DNA): TGTGCCAGCACCCGGAGCTCTGGGGCCAACGTCCTGACTTTC. Residues: CASTRSSGANVLTF. The variable domain in full, with the rest retrieved from reference TRBV5-4 and TRBJ2-6, is ETGVTQSPTHLIKTRGQQVTLRCSSQSGHNTVSWYQQALGQGPQFIFQYYREEENGRGNFPPRFSGLQFPNYSSELNVNALELDDSALYLCASTRSSGANVLTFGAGSRLTVL.